This TCR beta chain emerged from a study of shared clonotypes between healthy human individuals. Study-wide results and limits: Non-shared clonotypes had lower generation probabilities than those shared by all four donors. Generally, naive subsets came out with larger estimated richness than memory subsets.

TCRdb keeps only in-frame clones here, not all; method: immunoSEQ multiplex PCR. Here the sample spans approximately 1.1 million clones, around 78% being singletons. The study separated CD4+ cells into CD45RA+ naive and CD45RA-negative memory subsets. For this clone: No antigen is known for it.

Material for sequencing was memory CD4+ T cells from PBMCs. Specified subset: CD45RA-negative fraction. The clonotype comes from a man aged 18 to 29 in good health. Some clones in this sample may be carry-over from other donors' samples.

CDR3 nucleotides: TGCGCCAGCAGCCCCGGGCCCTCGGAGGGGTTCTATGGCTACACCTTC. Its translation is CASSPGPSEGFYGYTF. The chain has TRBV4-1 and TRBJ1-2; possibly TRBD1 for D (5 bases). The CDR3 has 16 amino acids. Germline V gene sequence: CDR1 MGHRA, CDR2 YSYEKL. Trimming shortened V by 4 bases and J by 4 bases, and 19 bases separated the two germline ends.